This T cell receptor (beta chain) was documented in a study of blood T cells in healthy people across ages. Trimming cost V 4 bases and J 4 bases, with 12 bases left between them. The CDR3 is 14 residues long. Per germline, CDR1 SGHTA and CDR2 FQGNSA. The second PCR ran about 6 to 12 cycles with a sample-barcoded 5' primer and J-beta primers. TCRdb re-called the 5' RACE reads with MiXCR, one entry per CDR3 protein. The repertoire consists of 1.5 million to 2 million distinct CDR3 sequences, with roughly 30% occurring once and the leading ten covering about 7.7%. The chain joins TRBV7-2 to TRBJ2-3, with D perhaps matching TRBD2 (6 bases). The material sequenced was blood. The source of this sequence is a woman aged 25-40 years in good health. Here the CDR3 reads CASSSETSSDTQYF. The CDR3 bases are TGTGCCAGCAGCTCGGAAACTAGCTCAGATACGCAGTATTTT.